This entry lists 23 T cell receptor beta chains sequenced from one sample in a study of cytomegalovirus exposure and HLA in healthy donors. The primer mix had 60 Vbeta and 13 Jbeta primers. Sequencing used immunoSEQ multiplex PCR; TCRdb keeps in-frame clones, though not all of them. The data contain about 190,000 clones, roughly 80% of them singletons. Sample: PBMCs. The receptor source for this set is a man aged 40-55 years in good health and CMV-seropositive.

The chain combines TRBV5-4 with TRBJ2-7, with 8 bases aligning to TRBD1. The CDR3 is 14 amino acids. With V trimmed by 3 bases and J by 7 bases, 9 bases remained unmatched. Germline CDR1 SGHNT, CDR2 YYREEE (reference sequence). CDR3 DNA: TGTGCCAGCAGCTACCCTGGACAGGGACGGGAGCAGTACTTC. This sequence encodes CASSYPGQGREQYF.

The CDR3 reads CASSYSPSGEKLFF. In DNA form, the CDR3 reads TGTGCCAGCAGTTACTCCCCGTCGGGTGAAAAACTGTTTTTT. This chain joins TRBV6-5 and TRBJ1-4; D not resolved. The length of the CDR3 is 14 residues. The germline CDR1 and CDR2 sequences are MNHEY and SVGAGI. V lost 0 bases to trimming and J lost 7 bases, with 9 bases between them.

The chain carries TRBV6-6 and TRBJ1-2, with D tentatively TRBD1 (6 bases). There are 14 residues in the CDR3. Trimming took 0 bases from V and 5 from J, leaving 10 bases between them. The germline gives CDR1 MNHNY, CDR2 SVGAGI (reference sequence). This CDR3 is CASSYSGRGYGYTF. The DNA for the CDR3 is TGTGCCAGCAGTTACTCGGGCAGGGGATATGGCTACACCTTC.

This clone has only one observation. V usage is TRBV12-2 and J usage is TRBJ2-3; no check of the table's D call, TRBD2, against the DNA was made. TRBV12-2 has pseudogene status. This CDR3 has 12 residues. CDR3 region: CARSLTTDTQYF. CDR3 nucleotides: TGTGCTAGAAGTCTCACGACAGATACGCAGTATTTT.

The J gene is TRBJ2-1, the V gene TRBV19; the match to TRBD2 covers 10 bases. Germline loops: CDR1 LNHDA, CDR2 SQIVND (reference sequence). The trim removed 5 bases at V and 5 bases at J, leaving 3 bases unmatched. The length of the CDR3 is 14 residues. The chain's CDR3 is CASSELAGNNEQFF. The CDR3 DNA reads as TGTGCCAGTAGTGAACTAGCGGGGAACAATGAGCAGTTCTTC.

This clone was detected only a few times. The CDR3 loop reads CASSVAGTGQETQYF. The CDR3 DNA sequence: TGTGCCAGCAGTGTAGCCGGGACTGGGCAAGAGACCCAGTACTTC. The V call is TRBV2, the J call TRBJ2-5; tentatively, D is TRBD2 (6 bases). The CDR3 runs to 15 residues. Germline-derived CDR1 and CDR2 are SNHLY and FYNNEI. The V end was cut by 4 bases, the J end by 2 bases, with 14 bases between. The whole variable domain, remainder taken from reference TRBV2 and TRBJ2-5, is EPEVTQTPSHQVTQMGQEVILRCVPISNHLYFYWYRQILGQKVEFLVSFYNNEISEKSEIFDDQFSVERPDGSNFTLKIRSTKLEDSAMYFCASSVAGTGQETQYFGPGTRLLVL.

This rearrangement joins TRBV11-3 to TRBJ2-2; 10 nucleotides align to TRBD1. Germline lookup yields CDR1 SGHNT and CDR2 YENEEA. V dropped 2 bases and J dropped 5; count of bases not matched to a gene: 11. The CDR3 contains 18 residues. CDR3 sequence: CASSLSASGQGTTGELFF. Written as DNA, the CDR3 is TGTGCCAGCAGCTTATCGGCGTCGGGACAGGGGACTACCGGGGAGCTGTTTTTT.

As for this clone: A read error may account for a junction end that differs from germline. The genes are TRBV19 and TRBJ1-2, with D possibly TRBD1 on 5 matching bases. The germline V gene has CDR1 LNHDA and CDR2 SQIVND (reference sequence). The CDR3 is made up of 16 amino acids. The CDR3 nucleotides are TGTGCCAGTAGATCACGTAGGCGGGACGGTAACGAAGTAACGGGATTC. This gives the protein CASRSRRRDGNEVTGF. Using reference TRBV19 and TRBJ1-2 for the parts outside the CDR3, the full variable domain is DGGITQSPKYLFRKEGQNVTLSCEQNLNHDAMYWYRQDPGQGLRLIYYSQIVNDFQKGDIAEGYSVSREKKESFPLTVTSAQKNPTAFYLCASRSRRRDGNEVTGFGSGTRLTVV.

V and J are TRBV28 and TRBJ2-1, with TRBD2 identical over 9 bases. CDR1 is MDHEN and CDR2 is SYDVKM in the germline V gene. V shed 5 bases, J shed 3 bases, and the junction held 11 bases outside the gene matches. The CDR3 runs 17 residues. For the CDR3, the DNA is TGTGCCAGCAGTCCACCCCCGCTAGCGGGGCTCTACAATGAGCAGTTCTTC. Amino acids: CASSPPPLAGLYNEQFF. Variable domain in full (rest from reference TRBV28 and TRBJ2-1): DVKVTQSSRYLVKRTGEKVFLECVQDMDHENMFWYRQDPGLGLRLIYFSYDVKMKEKGDIPEGYSVSREKKERFSLILESASTNQTSMYLCASSPPPLAGLYNEQFFGPGTRLTVL.

V gene TRBV28 combines with J gene TRBJ2-7, with TRBD2 as a possible D gene (5 bases). V was pared by 3 bases and J by 2 bases, with 11 bases between. In germline, CDR1 is MDHEN, CDR2 SYDVKM. The CDR3 length is 14 residues. The chain's CDR3 is CASSLEDRAYEQYF. DNA for the CDR3: TGTGCCAGCAGTTTGGAGGACCGCGCCTACGAGCAGTACTTC. The full variable domain, completed using reference TRBV28 and TRBJ2-7, is DVKVTQSSRYLVKRTGEKVFLECVQDMDHENMFWYRQDPGLGLRLIYFSYDVKMKEKGDIPEGYSVSREKKERFSLILESASTNQTSMYLCASSLEDRAYEQYFGPGTRLTVT.

This clone was found once. V and J are TRBV7-8 and TRBJ1-5; possible D gene TRBD1, 5 bases. This CDR3 has 14 amino acids. The V gene's germline CDR1 is SGHVS and CDR2 FQNEAQ. V shed 2 bases and J shed 7 bases, with 12 bases lying between them. The CDR3 here is CASSLMGGQQPQHF. CDR3 coding DNA: TGTGCCAGCAGCTTAATGGGGGGTCAGCAGCCCCAGCATTTT. The entire variable domain, with the rest obtained from reference TRBV7-8 and TRBJ1-5, is as follows: GAGVSQSPRYKVAKRGQDVALRCDPISGHVSLFWYQQALGQGPEFLTYFQNEAQLDKSGLPSDRFFAERPEGSVSTLKIQRTQQEDSAVYLCASSLMGGQQPQHFGDGTRLSIL.

This chain links TRBV27 with TRBJ2-1; D remains ambiguous. Germline V gene lookup returns CDR1 MNHEY and CDR2 SMNVEV (reference sequence). The CDR3 contains 12 residues. The V end was cut by 4 bases, the J end by 12 bases, with 13 bases between. The CDR3 bases are TGTGCCAGCAGTTCCAACAGAGTCTGGCAGTTCTTC. The encoded protein is CASSSNRVWQFF.

J is TRBJ2-2 and V is TRBV7-9; maybe TRBD2 (7 bases). CDR1 is SEHNR, CDR2 FQNEAQ, per germline (reference sequence). Trimming removed 3 bases from V and 1 base from J, with 21 bases in between. This CDR3 is built from 19 residues. The CDR3 protein is CASSFPPGGLERNTGELFF. In nucleotides, the CDR3 is TGTGCCAGCAGCTTCCCCCCGGGGGGCCTAGAGAGGAACACCGGGGAGCTGTTTTTT.

Only one count was recorded for this clone. This sequence joins TRBV27 and TRBJ2-1; D unresolved. The CDR3 covers 12 residues. Trimming took off 5 bases at V and 3 bases at J, with 5 bases between the two ends. The germline V gene has CDR1 MNHEY and CDR2 SMNVEV (reference sequence). CDR3 sequence reads: CASSHSYNEQFF. As DNA, the CDR3 is TGTGCCAGCAGTCACAGCTACAATGAGCAGTTCTTC.

The chain uses TRBV7-6 and TRBJ2-6; D call uncertain. V dropped 1 base and J dropped 4 bases, with 11 bases sitting between them. CDR1 is SGHVS, CDR2 FNYEAQ, per germline. This CDR3 contains 16 residues. CDR3 nucleotide sequence: TGTGCCAGCAGCTTAGTTCCCCAGGTCGGGGCCAACGTCCTGACTTTC. Encoded protein: CASSLVPQVGANVLTF.

The chain joins TRBV7-6 to TRBJ2-1; 7 nucleotides agree with TRBD1. Germline V CDR1 and CDR2: SGHVS, FNYEAQ. CDR3 length: 15 amino acids. V gave up 2 bases and J gave up 3 bases; unmatched junction bases: 4. CDR3 sequence: CASSLRGTDYNEQFF. CDR3 nucleotides: TGTGCCAGCAGCTTAAGAGGGACAGACTACAATGAGCAGTTCTTC.

This clone was detected once. The CDR3 loop reads CASSLGSGFEQFF. Written as DNA, the CDR3 is TGTGCCAGCAGCTTAGGGAGCGGGTTTGAGCAGTTCTTC. This sequence joins TRBV7-9 and TRBJ2-1; the D gene is possibly TRBD2 (6 bases). V shed 1 base and J shed 9 bases, with 10 bases lying between them. The CDR3 contains 13 residues. Germline CDR1 SEHNR, CDR2 FQNEAQ (reference sequence).

CDR3 in amino acids: CASSQTSGRYEQYF. CDR3 DNA: TGCGCCAGCAGCCAGACTAGCGGGAGGTACGAGCAGTACTTC. The chain couples TRBV4-3 to TRBJ2-7, with 13 bases that match TRBD2. With V trimmed by 3 bases and J by 4 bases, 0 bases remained unmatched. This CDR3 contains 14 residues. Germline V lookup: CDR1 LGHNA, CDR2 YSLEER.

In its sample, this clone was seen once. DNA of the CDR3: TGTGCCAGCAGCGTAGGTACAGACAATGAGCAGTTCTTC. Residues: CASSVGTDNEQFF. J is TRBJ2-1 and V is TRBV9, with D unresolved. This CDR3 is 13 amino acids long. Trimming left V 0 bases short and J 5 bases short, with 6 bases between. Germline V CDR1 and CDR2: SGDLS, YYNGEE.

This clone was recorded a few times. The chain combines TRBV7-9 with TRBJ2-7; no reliable D call. CDR3 length: 11 amino acids. Germline V gene lookup returns CDR1 SEHNR and CDR2 FQNEAQ (reference sequence). The V end lost 2 bases, the J end lost 5 bases, and 4 bases lay between the germline ends. The CDR3 spells CASSLQNEQYF. DNA for the CDR3: TGTGCCAGCAGCTTACAAAACGAGCAGTACTTC.

The chain joins TRBV27 to TRBJ2-1; 8 positions match TRBD1. The germline V gene has CDR1 MNHEY and CDR2 SMNVEV (reference sequence). V dropped 4 bases and J dropped 3; count of bases not matched to a gene: 5. The CDR3 totals 15 residues. DNA of the CDR3: TGTGCCAGCAGTTCGACAGGGGAGAGCTACAATGAGCAGTTCTTC. Translating gives CASSSTGESYNEQFF.

Concerning this clone: At the DNA level, this CDR3 is encoded by other sequences in the same sample as well. The chain links TRBV6-1 to TRBJ1-1; D call uncertain. Between the trimmed V and J ends, which lost 5 bases and 1 base, there was a span of 8 bases. This CDR3 is built from 13 residues. The germline CDR1 and CDR2 sequences are MNHNS and SASEGT. CDR3 bases: TGTGCCAGCAGTCCCCGACAGAACACTGAAGCTTTCTTT. Its protein is CASSPRQNTEAFF.

This clone turned up a few times. The chain employs TRBV5-1 and TRBJ1-2; possibly TRBD1 for D (6 bases). Germline CDR1 and CDR2: SGHRS and YFSETQ. The CDR3 is 12 amino acids. With 0 bases removed from V and 8 bases from J, the gap between germline ends came to 8 bases. The CDR3 nucleotides are TGCGCCAGCAGCTTGGCCCAGGGGGGCTACACCTTC. This gives the protein CASSLAQGGYTF.